This TCR beta chain was sequenced in a study of blood T cell repertoires in COVID-19. On the study more broadly: Collection of acute and convalescent COVID-19 samples took place in the United States, Italy and Spain.

Study processing details: Amplification with reference gene primers provided the estimates of nucleated cell counts. The protocol was immunoSEQ multiplex PCR, while the TCRdb copy is restricted to in-frame clones and leaves out a portion. V and J calls and clone size are as listed in that table; D and trimming were resolved from the DNA. The sample has 130,000 to 150,000 clones; about 86% are singletons. Per germline, CDR1 SEHNR and CDR2 FQNEAQ (reference sequence). J lost 7 bases, V lost 5 bases, and 12 bases had no gene match. The CDR3 consists of 16 residues. Sequencing input: PBMCs or T cells enriched from blood (not recorded which). This rearrangement joins TRBV7-9 to TRBJ2-2, with 8 bases fitting TRBD1. The TCR was taken from a man aged 45-65 years who had recovered from COVID-19. The CDR3 DNA sequence: TGTGCCAGCAGCCCCCAGGGACAGGCATTAGACGGGGAGCTGTTTTTT. As protein: CASSPQGQALDGELFF.